The 31 T cell receptor beta chains below come from one sample, sequenced in a study of blood T cell repertoires in COVID-19. Sequenced by immunoSEQ multiplex PCR; TCRdb stores in-frame clones only, minus some. This table has roughly 250,000 clones, around 89% appearing once. Sequencing was performed on peripheral blood. All receptors derive from a man younger than 45 with acute or convalescent COVID-19.

Turning to this clone: An end of the junction differs from the germline gene, which may be a read error. The chain is built from TRBV28 and TRBJ1-1, with 8 bases aligning to TRBD1. There are 13 residues in the CDR3. Germline-derived CDR1 and CDR2 are MDHEN and SYDVKM. CDR3 in amino acids: CASSKWTGTAAFF. In nucleotides, the CDR3 is TGTGCCAGCAGTAAGTGGACAGGGACTGCAGCTTTCTTT.

The rearrangement uses TRBV6-5 and TRBJ2-7; TRBD1 matches at 7 bases. CDR3 length: 13 residues. CDR1 is MNHEY and CDR2 is SVGAGI in the germline V gene. V lost 0 bases, J lost 6 bases, and 2 bases stayed unmatched. DNA for the CDR3: TGTGCCAGCAGTTACTCGTCAGGGGGCGAGCAGTACTTC. Its protein is CASSYSSGGEQYF.

J is TRBJ1-6 and V is TRBV28; no clear D gene. Trimming pared 8 bases from V and 4 bases from J, leaving 15 bases between. Germline V lookup: CDR1 MDHEN, CDR2 SYDVKM. The length of the CDR3 is 15 residues. The CDR3 protein is CASSLALGYNSPLHF. CDR3 coding DNA: TGTGCCAGCTCTCTGGCGCTAGGTTATAATTCACCCCTCCACTTT.

The chain couples TRBV2 to TRBJ1-2; the match to TRBD1 covers 8 bases. With 6 bases clipped from V and 8 bases from J, the junction kept 11 bases outside the gene matches. Germline V gives CDR1 SNHLY, CDR2 FYNNEI. There are 14 residues in the CDR3. Here the CDR3 reads CASSWGRGLEGYTF. The CDR3 coding sequence is TGTGCCAGCAGCTGGGGCAGGGGGCTGGAAGGCTACACCTTC. The full variable domain, its missing parts supplied by reference TRBV2 and TRBJ1-2, is EPEVTQTPSHQVTQMGQEVILRCVPISNHLYFYWYRQILGQKVEFLVSFYNNEISEKSEIFDDQFSVERPDGSNFTLKIRSTKLEDSAMYFCASSWGRGLEGYTFGSGTRLTVV.

The chain employs TRBV19 and TRBJ1-1; 9 bases are a match to TRBD1. J was trimmed by 8 bases and V by 3 bases; bases with no gene match: 10. CDR1 and CDR2 (germline): LNHDA, SQIVND (reference sequence). CDR3 size: 15 residues. The CDR3 nucleotides read TGTGCCAGTAGTATGAGAAGAGAACAGGGGGCGGAAGCTTTCTTT. Its protein is CASSMRREQGAEAFF.

The CDR3 sequence: CASSLTASTDTQYF. CDR3 bases: TGTGCCAGCAGTCTGACAGCTAGCACAGATACGCAGTATTTT. This rearrangement joins TRBV7-3 to TRBJ2-3; possibly TRBD1 for D (5 bases). CDR1 SGHTA and CDR2 FQGTGA come from the germline V gene. The CDR3 has 14 amino acids. The germline V and J ends were trimmed by 6 bases and 0 bases, with 10 bases remaining between them.

The chain carries TRBV5-1 and TRBJ2-5; D is uncertain. The CDR3 loop spans 15 amino acids. Germline CDR1 SGHRS, CDR2 YFSETQ. The germline V and J ends were trimmed by 0 bases and 3 bases, with 12 bases remaining between them. The CDR3 is CASSLGLTEKETQYF. In DNA form, the CDR3 reads TGCGCCAGCAGCTTGGGCCTTACAGAAAAAGAGACCCAGTACTTC.

The chain links TRBV28 to TRBJ1-1, with TRBD1 matching over 9 bases. This CDR3 is built from 14 residues. The germline gives CDR1 MDHEN, CDR2 SYDVKM. Trimming removed 3 bases from V and 4 bases from J; junction bases left unmatched: 3. The CDR3 sequence: CASSFWTGVTEAFF. For the CDR3, the DNA is TGTGCCAGCAGTTTTTGGACAGGGGTCACTGAAGCTTTCTTT.

The count of this clone is one. J is TRBJ2-7 and V is TRBV5-1; D gene ambiguous. Trimming removed 4 bases at V and 6 bases at J, with 17 bases between. The CDR3 totals 14 residues. CDR1 and CDR2 from the germline V gene are SGHRS and YFSETQ. In nucleotides, the CDR3 is TGCGCCAGCAGCGCCGGGTCTCGCGAGAGCGAGCAGTACTTC. Its protein is CASSAGSRESEQYF.

V usage is TRBV9 and J usage is TRBJ2-3, with a possible D match to TRBD2 (5 bases). Germline CDR1 is SGDLS and CDR2 is YYNGEE. CDR3 length: 15 amino acids. The V end was cut by 3 bases, the J end by 4 bases, with 15 bases between. This chain's CDR3 is CASSASRAGADTQYF. The CDR3 nucleotides read TGTGCCAGCAGCGCCTCTAGGGCCGGGGCAGATACGCAGTATTTT. Full variable domain (rest looked up from reference TRBV9 and TRBJ2-3): DSGVTQTPKHLITATGQRVTLRCSPRSGDLSVYWYQQSLDQGLQFLIQYYNGEERAKGNILERFSAQQFPDLHSELNLSSLELGDSALYFCASSASRAGADTQYFGPGTRLTVL.

This CDR3 reads CASSVLGANYGYTF. CDR3 DNA sequence: TGTGCCAGCAGTGTCTTAGGGGCGAACTATGGCTACACCTTC. The genes are TRBV2 and TRBJ1-2; D possibly corresponds to TRBD1 (5 bases). V was cut by 4 bases and J by 2 bases, with 11 bases left in between. Germline assignment: CDR1 SNHLY and CDR2 FYNNEI. The CDR3 runs 14 residues.

The chain is built from TRBV6-6 and TRBJ2-1, with 7 bases fitting TRBD2. Germline trimming cut 6 bases from V and 0 bases from J; bases unmatched to any gene: 11. CDR1 and CDR2 from the germline V gene are MNHNY and SVGAGI (reference sequence). The CDR3 runs to 17 residues. CDR3 protein: CASSRGRAGRSYNEQFF. CDR3 DNA: TGTGCCAGCAGCCGAGGGCGAGCGGGACGCTCCTACAATGAGCAGTTCTTC.

The chain uses TRBV7-6 and TRBJ2-7, with 11 nucleotides matching TRBD2. Germline CDR1 reads SGHVS; CDR2 reads FNYEAQ. CDR3 size: 15 residues. V lost 2 bases and J lost 4; bases outside the gene matches: 4. CDR3 protein: CASSLFGTSGYEQYF. Here the CDR3 DNA reads TGTGCCAGCAGCTTATTCGGGACTAGCGGTTACGAGCAGTACTTC. The whole variable domain, remainder taken from reference TRBV7-6 and TRBJ2-7, is GAGVSQSPRYKVTKRGQDVALRCDPISGHVSLYWYRQALGQGPEFLTYFNYEAQQDKSGLPNDRFSAERPEGSISTLTIQRTEQRDSAMYRCASSLFGTSGYEQYFGPGTRLTVT.

The rearrangement links TRBV6-8 to TRBJ2-5; 10 bases map to TRBD2. V dropped 5 bases and J dropped 5; count of bases not matched to a gene: 8. Germline CDR1 and CDR2: MNHGY and SAAAGT. There are 15 residues in the CDR3. The CDR3 protein is CASSPPLAGEETQYF. The CDR3 bases are TGTGCCAGCAGTCCCCCCCTAGCGGGGGAGGAGACCCAGTACTTC.

The chain's CDR3 is CASSGGLAGECETQYF. The CDR3 nucleotides are TGTGCCAGCAGTGGGGGACTAGCGGGAGAGTGCGAGACCCAGTACTTC. The chain has TRBV6-1 and TRBJ2-5, with 14 bases identical to TRBD2. This CDR3 is built from 16 residues. V dropped 4 bases and J dropped 5; count of bases not matched to a gene: 6. Germline V gives CDR1 MNHNS, CDR2 SASEGT.

In this sample, this clone turned up once. This rearrangement joins TRBV7-9 to TRBJ1-3; 7 positions agree with TRBD1. CDR3 length: 16 residues. With V trimmed by 5 bases and J by 0 bases, 7 bases remained unmatched. Germline V lookup: CDR1 SEHNR, CDR2 FQNEAQ (reference sequence). CDR3 DNA: TGTGCCAGCAGCCCACCCGGGACAGACTCTGGAAACACCATATATTTT. This gives the protein CASSPPGTDSGNTIYF.

V gene TRBV29-1 combines with J gene TRBJ2-3; 10 bases are shared with TRBD2. CDR3 length: 16 amino acids. Per germline, CDR1 SQVTM and CDR2 ANQGSEA. V shed 0 bases, J shed 3 bases, and the junction held 6 bases outside the gene matches. The CDR3 is CSVEDRLAGVTDTQYF. DNA of the CDR3: TGCAGCGTTGAAGATAGGCTAGCGGGGGTGACAGATACGCAGTATTTT.

CDR3 coding DNA: TGTGCCAGCAGCTCGGGGGAGAACACTGAAGCTTTCTTT. Protein product: CASSSGENTEAFF. The J gene is TRBJ1-1, the V gene TRBV11-2; perhaps TRBD1 as D (5 bases). The germline CDR1 and CDR2 sequences are SGHAT and FQNNGV. V was cut by 4 bases and J by 1 base, with 7 bases left in between. This CDR3 is 13 amino acids long.

The V call is TRBV19, the J call TRBJ2-4; maybe TRBD2 (7 bases). V dropped 8 bases and J dropped 5 bases, with 19 bases sitting between them. The CDR3 covers 15 residues. Germline V gene data show CDR1 as LNHDA and CDR2 as SQIVND (reference sequence). This chain's CDR3 is CASRRLGGGENIQYF. DNA of the CDR3: TGTGCCAGTCGGAGGCTAGGGGGGGGCGAAAACATTCAGTACTTC.

This chain connects TRBV28 to TRBJ2-5, with D possibly TRBD1 on 6 matching bases. This CDR3 is built from 16 residues. Germline CDR1 reads MDHEN; CDR2 reads SYDVKM. Between the trimmed V and J ends, which lost 7 bases and 2 bases, there was a span of 20 bases. Here the CDR3 reads CASTHPAGQRQETQYF. CDR3 coding DNA: TGTGCCAGCACCCACCCCGCCGGACAGAGACAAGAGACCCAGTACTTC.

The V gene is TRBV6-5, the J gene TRBJ2-7; 7 positions agree with TRBD1. The V segment lost 6 bases and the J segment 5 bases; nucleotides outside the gene matches: 4. Germline V gene sequence: CDR1 MNHEY, CDR2 SVGAGI. CDR3 size: 12 residues. CDR3 in DNA: TGTGCCAGCAGGACAGGGTTCGACGAGCAGTACTTC. This gives the protein CASRTGFDEQYF.

The CDR3 DNA reads as TGCGCCAGCAGCCAATTGGGACAGAGCTCTGAAGCTTTCTTT. Protein product: CASSQLGQSSEAFF. The genes are TRBV4-1 and TRBJ1-1, with 7 bases fitting TRBD1. The V gene's germline CDR1 is MGHRA and CDR2 YSYEKL. The V and J ends lost 2 bases and 6 bases, in that order; junction bases with no gene match: 6. The CDR3 contains 14 residues.

The J gene is TRBJ1-6, the V gene TRBV10-2, with 9 bases lining up with TRBD1. V was clipped by 0 bases and J by 9 bases; unmatched bases: 12. Per germline, CDR1 WSHSY and CDR2 SAAADI. The CDR3 extends over 18 amino acids. Here the CDR3 reads CASSESLFSQGAGSPLHF. As DNA, the CDR3 is TGCGCCAGCAGTGAGTCCCTATTCTCACAGGGGGCCGGTTCACCCCTCCACTTT.

The CDR3 DNA sequence: TGTGCCAGCAGCAACAGGGGGGGATGGGAGCAGTTCTTC. Protein: CASSNRGGWEQFF. This sequence joins TRBV11-1 and TRBJ2-1; perhaps TRBD1 as D (8 bases). Looked up from germline, CDR1 is SGHAT and CDR2 is FQDESV (reference sequence). The V gene lost 5 bases and the J gene lost 10 bases, with 15 bases spanning the gap. CDR3 length: 13 residues.

This clone was counted between two and nine times. This rearrangement joins TRBV19 to TRBJ1-1, with D unresolved. This CDR3 is 13 amino acids long. V was clipped by 3 bases and J by 2 bases, with 7 bases between them. Germline V gene lookup returns CDR1 LNHDA and CDR2 SQIVND (reference sequence). The CDR3 coding sequence is TGTGCCAGTAGTATGGGAGCTAACACTGAAGCTTTCTTT. It is translated as CASSMGANTEAFF.

V is TRBV13 and J is TRBJ2-5; 7 nucleotides match TRBD1. Germline V gene lookup returns CDR1 PRHDT and CDR2 FYEKMQ (reference sequence). After removal of 0 bases from V and 3 bases from J, the junction contained 4 bases not matched to a gene. This CDR3 is built from 15 residues. The CDR3 nucleotides read TGTGCCAGCAGCTTAGGGGACAGGCTGGAAGAGACCCAGTACTTC. Translation: CASSLGDRLEETQYF.

The chain has TRBV11-3 and TRBJ2-2, with 10 bases identical to TRBD1. The CDR3 totals 15 residues. Looked up from germline, CDR1 is SGHNT and CDR2 is YENEEA. Germline trimming cut 5 bases from V and 4 bases from J; bases unmatched to any gene: 4. The CDR3 nucleotides read TGTGCCAGCAGCCGGACAGGGGGAATCACCGGGGAGCTGTTTTTT. It codes for CASSRTGGITGELFF.

This clone appeared a single time. This sequence joins TRBV29-1 and TRBJ2-1; the match to TRBD2 covers 12 bases. This CDR3 has 16 residues. V trimming: 4 bases; J trimming: 9 bases; junction bases outside the gene matches: 13. Per germline, CDR1 SQVTM and CDR2 ANQGSEA. The CDR3 reads CSVVIGLAGLDAEQFF. The CDR3 DNA reads as TGCAGCGTTGTAATCGGACTAGCGGGGTTGGATGCTGAGCAGTTCTTC.

This chain uses TRBV4-1 with TRBJ1-3; 7 bases match TRBD1. The CDR3 is 15 residues long. The V segment lost 3 bases and the J segment 4 bases; nucleotides outside the gene matches: 6. From germline, CDR1 is MGHRA and CDR2 YSYEKL. CDR3 amino acids: CASSHGQAGGNTIYF. The CDR3 DNA reads TGCGCCAGCAGCCACGGACAGGCGGGCGGAAACACCATATATTTT.

The chain carries TRBV27 and TRBJ1-2, with D possibly TRBD1 on 5 matching bases. This CDR3 is 17 amino acids long. V was clipped by 4 bases and J by 5 bases, with 23 bases between them. CDR1 MNHEY and CDR2 SMNVEV come from the germline V gene (reference sequence). The CDR3 region has the DNA TGTGCCAGCAGTTACTTGTCCCTTGACAGCCGGAATTATGGCTACACCTTC. This sequence encodes CASSYLSLDSRNYGYTF.

This clone was picked up one time. The J gene is TRBJ1-5, the V gene TRBV7-9; D gene ambiguous. V lost 5 bases, J lost 0 bases, and 17 bases lay in between. The CDR3 has 17 residues. Germline V gives CDR1 SEHNR, CDR2 FQNEAQ (reference sequence). CDR3: CASSPRPGRYSNQPQHF. The CDR3 DNA sequence: TGTGCCAGCAGCCCACGCCCCGGGAGATATAGCAATCAGCCCCAGCATTTT.